This T cell receptor (beta chain) was recovered during a study of blood T cell repertoires in COVID-19. Study details: Collection of acute and convalescent COVID-19 samples took place in the United States, Italy and Spain. In each case, the material was cDNA or gDNA derived from T cells, B-cell-depleted T cells, or PBMCs.

CDR1 is WNHNN and CDR2 is SYGVQD in the germline V gene (reference sequence). The CDR3 length is 13 residues. V trimming: 4 bases; J trimming: 3 bases; junction bases outside the gene matches: 2. Per the original methods: Amplifying reference gene primers gave estimates of nucleated cell counts. The method was immunoSEQ multiplex PCR; TCRdb's version includes in-frame clones alone and lacks a portion of them. The V and J calls and clone size are taken from that table; D and trimming were inferred from the DNA. The table records about 150,000 clones, more than 80% of them present only once. The sequenced material came from peripheral blood. J is TRBJ2-5 and V is TRBV10-1, with 7 bases matching TRBD1. The sequence came from a woman between 35 and 50 years old with acute or convalescent COVID-19. CDR3 protein: CASSGDREETQYF. CDR3 coding DNA: TGCGCCAGCAGTGGGGACAGAGAAGAGACCCAGTACTTC.